This T cell receptor beta chain was captured by sequencing in a study of CD4+ T cells in melanoma. Study-wide points: CD8+ T cell, macrophage and B cell function reportedly correlated with neoantigen-specific CD4+ T cells. Diverse differentiation states were reported for melanoma neoantigen-specific CD4+ T cells.

The CDR3 is 17 residues long. Germline V gives CDR1 LNHNV, CDR2 YYDKDF (reference sequence). Trimming cost V 2 bases and J 4 bases; bases outside gene matches: 11. A word on this clone: Its antigen is still unknown.

Method: immunoSEQ multiplex PCR; TCRdb's copy keeps in-frame clones and lacks some. The sample has about 110,000 clones, over 80% seen once. Material: peripheral blood. The V and J genes are TRBV15 and TRBJ2-3, with 8 positions matching TRBD2. This TCR was sampled from a human donor with melanoma. CDR3 protein: CATSRHGGSGGPDTQYF. CDR3 DNA: TGTGCCACCAGCAGACACGGAGGGAGCGGGGGCCCAGATACGCAGTATTTT.